This is a list of T cell receptor beta chains from one sample in a study of blood T cell repertoires in COVID-19. The data were produced by immunoSEQ multiplex PCR, yet TCRdb's version contains in-frame clones alone and is incomplete. This sample has about 160,000 clones, with approximately 84% found just once. Material for sequencing was peripheral blood. The receptors come from an elderly woman with acute or convalescent COVID-19. Both conserved end residues are part of each CDR3. D genes are given only for firm matches. Only some rows state a clone size, as once, few, many or a class for expanded clones.

>.|TRBV7-2|.|TRBJ2-1
TGTGCCAGCAGCGAACAGGTTTACAATGAGCAGTTCTTC
CASSEQVYNEQFF
>few|TRBV3-1/TRBV3-2|.|TRBJ1-2
TGTGCCAGCAGCCAAAACTTCCCCTATGGCTACACCTTC
CASSQNFPYGYTF
>once|TRBV9|.|TRBJ1-2
TGTGCCAGCAGCGTAGCTACCGGGCGGGATGGCTACACCTTC
CASSVATGRDGYTF
>.|TRBV4-1|TRBD1|TRBJ1-1
TGCGCCAGCAGCTCACGGACAGGGGGAGACACTGAAGCTTTCTTT
CASSSRTGGDTEAFF
>.|TRBV5-6|.|TRBJ2-7
TGTGCCAGCAGCTTTGCTAGGGGGGGAACTACAAAGCAGTACTTC
CASSFARGGTTKQYF
>few|TRBV5-1|.|TRBJ1-3
TGCGCCAGCAGCTACATGACAGGCTCTGGAAACACCATATATTTT
CASSYMTGSGNTIYF
>few|TRBV27|.|TRBJ1-5
TGTGCCAGCAGTTTAAAAGGGGGCAATCAGCCCCAGCATTTT
CASSLKGGNQPQHF
>.|TRBV18|.|TRBJ1-2
TGTGCCAGCTCACACAAGGAGACTTACTATGGCTACACCTTC
CASSHKETYYGYTF
>.|TRBV24-1|.|TRBJ2-1
TGTGCCACCAGTGATCCGCGCTCGGTGAATGAGCAGTTCTTC
CATSDPRSVNEQFF
>.|TRBV5-1|.|TRBJ1-2
TGCGCCAGCAGCTTGGACGAGGGGAGGGGGTATGATGGCTACACCTTC
CASSLDEGRGYDGYTF
>.|TRBV7-8|TRBD1|TRBJ1-2
TGTGCCAGCAGCCCCCTCAGCAGGGGGGACTATGGCTACACCTTC
CASSPLSRGDYGYTF
>.|TRBV12-5|TRBD2|TRBJ2-3
TGTGCTAGTGGTTTGGGCCTAGCGGGAGGAGGGGTAGAAGATACGCAGTATTTT
CASGLGLAGGGVEDTQYF
>.|TRBV7-9|.|TRBJ1-3
TGTGCCAGCAGCCTTGGGACATCAGCTTCTGGAAACACCATATATTTT
CASSLGTSASGNTIYF
>.|TRBV5-4|.|TRBJ1-1
TGTGCCAGCAGCTTGGGTACAGGGTCTGAAGCTTTCTTT
CASSLGTGSEAFF
>.|TRBV11-2|TRBD1|TRBJ1-2
TGTGCCAGCAGCTGGCAGGGGGATGGCTACACCTTC
CASSWQGDGYTF
>.|TRBV30|.|TRBJ1-4
TGTGCCTGGAGACAGAGTTCTGAAAAACTGTTTTTT
CAWRQSSEKLFF
>.|TRBV18|TRBD1|TRBJ2-7
TGTGCCAGCTCCCAAGGACAGGTCCCATACGAGCAGTACTTC
CASSQGQVPYEQYF
>.|TRBV3-1/TRBV3-2|.|TRBJ2-1
TGTGCCAGCAGCCAGGTAGAAGATGAGCAGTTCTTC
CASSQVEDEQFF
>.|TRBV2|.|TRBJ1-2
TGTGCCAGCAGTGAGGGCGTAAGGGGGGGCTACACCTTC
CASSEGVRGGYTF
>.|TRBV21-1|.|TRBJ2-1
TGTGCCAGCAGCACCCGGGACAGGGGGTACAATGAGCAGTTCTTC
CASSTRDRGYNEQFF
>.|TRBV6-5|TRBD1|TRBJ1-2
TGTGCCAGCAGTCTCGGACAGGAGGAAGGCTACACCTTC
CASSLGQEEGYTF
>.|TRBV6-4|TRBD1|TRBJ1-2
TGTGCCAGCAGTGATTACAGGGGGCGCGACTATGGCTACACCTTC
CASSDYRGRDYGYTF
>.|TRBV24-1|.|TRBJ2-3
TGTGCCACCAGTGATTCGCAACGTGGAGGGGGCGCAGATACGCAGTATTTT
CATSDSQRGGGADTQYF
>.|TRBV5-1|.|TRBJ2-1
TGCGCCAGCAGCTTGATAACAGGGATAGCCAATGAGCAGTTCTTC
CASSLITGIANEQFF
>.|TRBV6-6|.|TRBJ1-2
TGTGCCAGCAGGTGGGCGGCGGGAAGCTATGGCTACACCTTC
CASRWAAGSYGYTF
>.|TRBV2|.|TRBJ2-7
TGTGCCAGCAGTGAAGCTTCCCGCGGGCCATCCTACGAGCAGTACTTC
CASSEASRGPSYEQYF
>.|TRBV14|.|TRBJ1-2
TGTGCCAGCAGCCAAGTGCAGGTGATAGGCTATGGCTACACCTTC
CASSQVQVIGYGYTF
>.|TRBV7-9|TRBD2|TRBJ2-1
TGTGCCAGCAGCTTAAGACTAGCGGGAGGTTCTGAGCAGTTCTTC
CASSLRLAGGSEQFF
>.|TRBV6-2/TRBV6-3|.|TRBJ1-2
TGTGCCAGCAGTTACGGGCAGCGGACCAATGGCTACACCTTC
CASSYGQRTNGYTF
>.|TRBV6-5|TRBD2|TRBJ2-1
TGTGCCAGCAGAGGACTAGCGGGAGGCCATGAGCAGTTCTTC
CASRGLAGGHEQFF
>once|TRBV29-1|.|TRBJ2-1
TGCAGCGTAACATCGTACAATGAGCAGTTCTTC
CSVTSYNEQFF
>once|TRBV18|TRBD1|TRBJ1-1
TGTGCCAGCTCACCGGGGACAGGGGGCGCACCCACTGAAGCTTTCTTT
CASSPGTGGAPTEAFF
>.|TRBV10-3|TRBD1|TRBJ1-1
TGTGCCACTAGCTCCGGGACAGGGAACACTGAAGCTTTCTTT
CATSSGTGNTEAFF